The 29 T cell receptor beta chains given below trace back to one sample, sequenced in a study of T cell repertoires in cytomegalovirus infection. TCRdb re-analysed the reads in MiXCR, keeping a single row per CDR3 protein. Here the sample spans some 390,000 distinct CDR3 sequences, 15% to 20% being singletons. Source material: PBMCs. The source is a human donor in good health (CMV status not recorded). Some clones in this sample may be carry-over from other donors' samples.

A few counts support this clonotype. J is TRBJ2-3 and V is TRBV3-1; 10 bases match TRBD2. The CDR3 covers 16 residues. V lost 1 base to trimming and J lost 2 bases; unmatched junction nucleotides: 3. Germline V gives CDR1 LGHDT, CDR2 YNNKEL (reference sequence). The CDR3 DNA reads TGTGCCAGCAGCCAAGGCCTAGCGGGGGCCACAGATACGCAGTATTTT. It yields the protein CASSQGLAGATDTQYF.

This clonotype was seen at least ten times. V is TRBV12-3 or TRBV12-4 and J is TRBJ1-2; 8 nucleotides match TRBD1. The length of the CDR3 is 13 residues. V lost 2 bases, J lost 8 bases, and 4 bases stayed unmatched. The CDR3 loop reads CASSLHRGDGYTF. The DNA of the CDR3 is TGTGCCAGCAGTTTACACAGGGGGGACGGCTACACCTTC.

In its sample, this clonotype was seen many times. The chain uses TRBV19 and TRBJ2-7, with D maybe TRBD1 (5 bases). This CDR3 is built from 12 residues. CDR1 LNHDA and CDR2 SQIVND come from the germline V gene (reference sequence). V was clipped by 10 bases and J by 4 bases, with 14 bases between them. As DNA, the CDR3 is TGTGCCATCCAGATTAGGGGATACGAGCAGTACTTC. Encoded protein: CAIQIRGYEQYF.

This CDR3 reads CASSVIRGRGNTIYF. CDR3 nucleotides: TGTGCCAGCAGTGTTATCAGGGGGCGAGGAAACACCATATATTTT. The V gene is TRBV2, the J gene TRBJ1-3; 8 positions agree with TRBD1. The CDR3 contains 15 residues. Germline V gene sequence: CDR1 SNHLY, CDR2 FYNNEI. V lost 4 bases to trimming and J lost 4 bases; unmatched junction nucleotides: 6.

This clonotype appeared a few times. The chain has TRBV29-1 and TRBJ1-2; no definite D call. The CDR3 runs 14 residues. Germline CDR1 is SQVTM and CDR2 is ANQGSEA. V was clipped by 2 bases and J by 7 bases, with 17 bases between them. This CDR3 is CSVERSNSVIGYTF. The CDR3 nucleotides read TGCAGCGTTGAAAGAAGCAACAGCGTAATTGGCTACACCTTC.

The chain recombines TRBV20-1 with TRBJ2-3; TRBD2 aligns across 7 bases. V was pared by 5 bases and J by 4 bases, with 9 bases of the junction left unmatched. Germline-derived CDR1 and CDR2 are DFQATT and SNEGSKA (reference sequence). The CDR3 is 14 amino acids. The DNA of the CDR3 is TGCAGTGCTTCGAACGGACTAGGGGCAGATACGCAGTATTTT. As protein: CSASNGLGADTQYF.

The chain couples TRBV20-1 to TRBJ2-3, with D tentatively TRBD1 or TRBD2 (5 bases each). This CDR3 is 13 amino acids long. Germline CDR1 DFQATT, CDR2 SNEGSKA (reference sequence). With 0 bases removed from V and 6 bases from J, the gap between germline ends came to 10 bases. CDR3 nucleotide sequence: TGCAGTGCTAGAGATGGGGGTTCGGATACGCAGTATTTT. This codes for CSARDGGSDTQYF.

J is TRBJ1-2 and V is TRBV24-1; D unclear. This CDR3 has 14 amino acids. Germline-derived CDR1 and CDR2 are KGHDR and SFDVKD. V lost 2 bases to trimming and J lost 3 bases, with 9 bases between them. CDR3 in DNA: TGTGCCACCAGTGATTCCGGGAGCTACTATGGCTACACCTTC. Translation gives CATSDSGSYYGYTF.

CDR3 in amino acids: CASSVAGSDTQYF. Written as DNA, the CDR3 is TGTGCCAGTAGTGTGGCAGGGTCAGATACGCAGTATTTT. The genes are TRBV19 and TRBJ2-3, with D maybe TRBD1 (5 bases). This CDR3 region has 13 residues. The V gene lost 5 bases and the J gene lost 4 bases, with 10 bases spanning the gap. Germline V gene data show CDR1 as LNHDA and CDR2 as SQIVND (reference sequence).

This clonotype was counted at least ten times. V is TRBV7-2 and J is TRBJ1-3; 8 positions match TRBD1. The ends lost 4 bases at V and 0 bases at J; junction bases unmatched: 5. Germline lookup yields CDR1 SGHTA and CDR2 FQGNSA. The CDR3 has 16 amino acids. CDR3 nucleotides: TGTGCCAGCAGCTCTTACGGGACAGGCTCTGGAAACACCATATATTTT. Translated, it gives CASSSYGTGSGNTIYF.

A few counts support this clonotype. The rearrangement uses TRBV18 and TRBJ2-3; 7 positions match TRBD1. Germline loops: CDR1 KGHSH, CDR2 LQKENI. This CDR3 comprises 16 residues. With V trimmed by 3 bases and J by 2 bases, 8 bases remained unmatched. The CDR3 spells CASSPTGAFVTDTQYF. The CDR3 nucleotides read TGTGCCAGCTCACCTACAGGGGCCTTCGTCACAGATACGCAGTATTTT.

This clonotype came up many times. V and J are TRBV6-2 or TRBV6-3 and TRBJ1-5, with D perhaps matching TRBD1 (5 bases). CDR1 and CDR2 (germline): MNHEY, SVGEGT. This CDR3 spans 16 amino acids. V lost 0 bases and J lost 5, with 14 bases in between. The CDR3 coding sequence is TGTGCCAGCAGTTACTCGACGATCAGGGACGATCAGCCCCAGCATTTT. Translation: CASSYSTIRDDQPQHF.

This clonotype was seen repeatedly, ten times or more. This chain uses TRBV7-8 with TRBJ2-3, with 10 bases that match TRBD1. J gave up 1 base and V 10 bases, and 17 bases lay outside the gene matches. The germline V gene has CDR1 SGHVS and CDR2 FQNEAQ. The CDR3 is 18 residues long. This CDR3 is CATSIDRGRVEGTDTQYF. The CDR3 coding sequence is TGTGCCACCTCGATCGACAGGGGGCGAGTTGAAGGCACAGATACGCAGTATTTT.

The sample holds a few counts of this clonotype. The chain couples TRBV19 to TRBJ1-1, with D perhaps matching TRBD1 (6 bases). The CDR3 loop spans 15 amino acids. Trimming removed 10 bases at V and 5 bases at J, with 23 bases between. The V gene's germline CDR1 is LNHDA and CDR2 SQIVND (reference sequence). CDR3 in DNA: TGTGCCACCCTCACCACCAAGACAGGTTCGACTGAAGCTTTCTTT. It yields the protein CATLTTKTGSTEAFF. Together with reference TRBV19 and TRBJ1-1, the CDR3 gives the full variable domain: DGGITQSPKYLFRKEGQNVTLSCEQNLNHDAMYWYRQDPGQGLRLIYYSQIVNDFQKGDIAEGYSVSREKKESFPLTVTSAQKNPTAFYLCATLTTKTGSTEAFFGQGTRLTVV.

This clonotype was counted at least ten times. The CDR3 spells CASSLQQNQYNEQFF. DNA of the CDR3: TGTGCCAGCAGCTTACAGCAGAACCAATACAATGAGCAGTTCTTC. This chain uses TRBV7-2 with TRBJ2-1; D call uncertain. CDR3 size: 15 residues. V lost 2 bases and J 4 bases, leaving 12 bases between the germline ends. The germline V gene encodes CDR1 SGHTA and CDR2 FQGNSA.

The CDR3 reads CASGLGPNTGELFF. In DNA, the CDR3 is TGCGCCAGCGGACTGGGTCCCAACACCGGGGAGCTGTTTTTT. The genes are TRBV5-1 and TRBJ2-2, with D possibly matching TRBD2 (5 bases). CDR3 length equals 14 residues. Trimming took 7 bases from V and 2 from J, leaving 12 bases between them. The V gene's germline CDR1 is SGHRS and CDR2 YFSETQ.

This clonotype was observed at least ten times. The CDR3 nucleotides are TGTGCCAGCAGTTTAAATCCGCACTCCTATGGCTACACCTTC. Translated, it gives CASSLNPHSYGYTF. This chain uses TRBV12-3 or TRBV12-4 with TRBJ1-2; no definite D call. CDR3 length equals 14 residues. Trimming shortened V by 2 bases and J by 4 bases, and 11 bases separated the two germline ends.

This chain connects TRBV6-7 to TRBJ2-7; no clear D. TRBV6-7 is classed as an ORF, of uncertain function. Deletions cut 8 bases from V and 3 bases from J, with 17 bases between. The CDR3 runs to 14 residues. CDR3 residues: CASSFDGRNYEQYF. In DNA form, the CDR3 reads TGTGCCAGCTCGTTCGACGGACGTAACTACGAGCAGTACTTC.

This clonotype was counted a few times. The rearrangement uses TRBV18 and TRBJ1-1, with TRBD1 identical over 9 bases. The CDR3 contains 14 residues. Germline CDR1 reads KGHSH; CDR2 reads LQKENI. Trimming cost V 6 bases and J 2 bases; bases outside gene matches: 4. The CDR3 sequence is CASSEGQGNTEAFF. The CDR3 nucleotides read TGTGCCAGCTCGGAGGGACAGGGCAACACTGAAGCTTTCTTT.

As regards this clonotype: A much more abundant neighbour one base away suggests this may be a read error. The rearrangement links TRBV7-8 to TRBJ2-3; 7 bases are a match to TRBD1. Germline values: CDR1 SGHVS, CDR2 FQNEAQ. The CDR3 contains 13 residues. The CDR3 DNA reads as TGTGCCAGTACAGGGGTGGGCACAGATAGGCAGTATTTT. It yields the protein CASTGVGTDRQYF.

CDR3 nucleotides: TGCAGTGCCGTTCTTAGCTCCCCGAAGACCCAGTACTTC. Encoded protein: CSAVLSSPKTQYF. This sequence joins TRBV20-1 and TRBJ2-5; D gene uncertain. CDR1 DFQATT and CDR2 SNEGSKA come from the germline V gene (reference sequence). The CDR3 sequence is 13 residues long. With 6 bases removed from V and 6 bases from J, the gap between germline ends came to 17 bases.

The chain recombines TRBV5-4 with TRBJ2-1; the match to TRBD1 covers 10 bases. Per germline, CDR1 SGHNT and CDR2 YYREEE (reference sequence). V gave up 4 bases and J gave up 0 bases; unmatched junction bases: 4. This CDR3 region has 16 residues. The CDR3 is CASSGQGGSSYNEQFF. CDR3 sequence (DNA): TGTGCCAGCAGCGGACAGGGGGGAAGCTCCTACAATGAGCAGTTCTTC. The full variable domain, its missing parts supplied by reference TRBV5-4 and TRBJ2-1, is ETGVTQSPTHLIKTRGQQVTLRCSSQSGHNTVSWYQQALGQGPQFIFQYYREEENGRGNFPPRFSGLQFPNYSSELNVNALELDDSALYLCASSGQGGSSYNEQFFGPGTRLTVL.

The gene calls are TRBV12-3 or TRBV12-4 and TRBJ2-1; D is unclear. Trimming pared 9 bases from V and 10 bases from J, leaving 19 bases between. CDR3 length equals 13 residues. CDR3 loop: CARRQSGVGEQFF. The CDR3 nucleotides read TGTGCCAGACGACAATCGGGCGTCGGCGAGCAGTTCTTC.

The V call is TRBV12-3 or TRBV12-4, the J call TRBJ1-5; no clear D gene. This CDR3 spans 12 amino acids. V lost 8 bases, J lost 1 base, and 6 bases lay in between. The CDR3 sequence: CASQLSNQPQHF. Here the CDR3 DNA reads TGTGCCAGCCAACTAAGCAATCAGCCCCAGCATTTT.

This clonotype showed up many times. The CDR3 DNA reads as TGTGCCAGCCGTCAGGGAATTAATAGTGAAGGGACCCAGTACTTC. It specifies CASRQGINSEGTQYF. The J gene is TRBJ2-5, the V gene TRBV7-6, with D possibly being TRBD1 (5 bases). Germline values: CDR1 SGHVS, CDR2 FNYEAQ. The length of the CDR3 is 15 residues. Trimming took off 8 bases at V and 7 bases at J, with 23 bases between the two ends. The full variable domain, completed using reference TRBV7-6 and TRBJ2-5, is GAGVSQSPRYKVTKRGQDVALRCDPISGHVSLYWYRQALGQGPEFLTYFNYEAQQDKSGLPNDRFSAERPEGSISTLTIQRTEQRDSAMYRCASRQGINSEGTQYFGPGTRLLVL.

This clonotype was detected a few times. V and J are TRBV7-8 and TRBJ2-7; 7 bases agree with TRBD1. V shed 5 bases, J shed 2 bases, and the junction held 12 bases outside the gene matches. This CDR3 comprises 16 residues. Germline V gene sequence: CDR1 SGHVS, CDR2 FQNEAQ. The DNA for the CDR3 is TGTGCCAGCAGCCCCCGCCGGGACAGAGCGACCTACGAGCAGTACTTC. It is translated as CASSPRRDRATYEQYF.

This clonotype was counted ten times or more. The genes are TRBV7-8 and TRBJ2-2, with D uncertain. Germline-derived CDR1 and CDR2 are SGHVS and FQNEAQ. Deletions cut 1 base from V and 5 bases from J, with 8 bases between. This CDR3 comprises 14 residues. The CDR3 DNA sequence: TGTGCCAGCAGCTTAGTAAAGCTTACCGGGGAGCTGTTTTTT. Translating it yields CASSLVKLTGELFF.

This clonotype was observed many times. The chain employs TRBV7-9 and TRBJ2-1; 7 nucleotides line up with TRBD2. Germline V gene sequence: CDR1 SEHNR, CDR2 FQNEAQ (reference sequence). V dropped 2 bases and J dropped 0; count of bases not matched to a gene: 22. The CDR3 sequence is 22 residues long. The CDR3 reads CASSLIRRGRNLSNSSYNEQFF. CDR3 DNA sequence: TGTGCCAGCAGCTTAATAAGGCGCGGGAGAAACCTTTCCAACAGCTCCTACAATGAGCAGTTCTTC.

The V call is TRBV10-3, the J call TRBJ2-7, with 7 bases identical to TRBD2. J was trimmed by 1 base and V by 10 bases; bases with no gene match: 7. The length of the CDR3 is 13 residues. CDR1 is ENHRY, CDR2 SYGVKD, per germline. Here the CDR3 reads CATRAGQSYEQYF. The CDR3 DNA follows: TGTGCCACTCGAGCGGGGCAGTCCTACGAGCAGTACTTC.